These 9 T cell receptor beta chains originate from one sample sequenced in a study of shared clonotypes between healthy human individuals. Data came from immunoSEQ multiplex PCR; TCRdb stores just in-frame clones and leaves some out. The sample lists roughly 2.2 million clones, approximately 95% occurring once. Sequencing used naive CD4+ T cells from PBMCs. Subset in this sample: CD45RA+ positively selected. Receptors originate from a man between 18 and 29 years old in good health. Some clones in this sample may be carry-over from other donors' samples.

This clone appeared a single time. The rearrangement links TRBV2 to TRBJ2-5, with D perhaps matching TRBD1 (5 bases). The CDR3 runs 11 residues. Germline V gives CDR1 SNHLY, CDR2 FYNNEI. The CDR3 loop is CATNGAETQYF. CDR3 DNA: TGTGCTACCAATGGGGCGGAGACCCAGTACTTC.

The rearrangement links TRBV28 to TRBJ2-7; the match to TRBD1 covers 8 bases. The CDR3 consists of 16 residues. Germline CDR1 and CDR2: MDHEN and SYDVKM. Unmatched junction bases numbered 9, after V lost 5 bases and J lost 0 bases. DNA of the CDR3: TGTGCCAGCAGTGCGACAGGGGCGCAAAGCTCCTACGAGCAGTACTTC. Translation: CASSATGAQSSYEQYF.

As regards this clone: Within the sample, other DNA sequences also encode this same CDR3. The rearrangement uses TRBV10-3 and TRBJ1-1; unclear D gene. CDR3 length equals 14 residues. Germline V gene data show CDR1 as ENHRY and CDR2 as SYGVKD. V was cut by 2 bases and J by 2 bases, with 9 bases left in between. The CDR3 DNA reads TGTGCCATCAGTGAGCCAGGACGCAACACTGAAGCTTTCTTT. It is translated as CAISEPGRNTEAFF.

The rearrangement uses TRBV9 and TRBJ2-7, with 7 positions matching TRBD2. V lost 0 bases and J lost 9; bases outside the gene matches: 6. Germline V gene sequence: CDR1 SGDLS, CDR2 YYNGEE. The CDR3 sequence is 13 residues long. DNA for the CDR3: TGTGCCAGCAGCGTAGGTTCGACGGGGGGGCAGTACTTC. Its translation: CASSVGSTGGQYF.

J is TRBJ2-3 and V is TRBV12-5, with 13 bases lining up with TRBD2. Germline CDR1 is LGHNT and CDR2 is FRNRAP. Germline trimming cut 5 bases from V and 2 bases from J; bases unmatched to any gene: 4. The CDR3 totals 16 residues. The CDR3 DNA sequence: TGTGCTAGTGGTACTGGGACTAGCGGGGACACAGATACGCAGTATTTT. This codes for CASGTGTSGDTDTQYF.

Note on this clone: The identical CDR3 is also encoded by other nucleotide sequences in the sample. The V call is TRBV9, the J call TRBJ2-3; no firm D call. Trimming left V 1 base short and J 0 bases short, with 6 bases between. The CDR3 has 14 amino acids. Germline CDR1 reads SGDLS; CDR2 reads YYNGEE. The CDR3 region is CASSVRASTDTQYF. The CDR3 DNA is TGTGCCAGCAGCGTAAGAGCTAGCACAGATACGCAGTATTTT.

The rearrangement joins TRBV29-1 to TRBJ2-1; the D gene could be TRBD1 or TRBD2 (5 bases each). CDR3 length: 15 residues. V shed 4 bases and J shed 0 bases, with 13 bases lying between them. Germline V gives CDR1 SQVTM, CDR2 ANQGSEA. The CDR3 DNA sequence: TGCAGCGTTGTCGGGGCGGTAAGCTCCTACAATGAGCAGTTCTTC. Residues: CSVVGAVSSYNEQFF.

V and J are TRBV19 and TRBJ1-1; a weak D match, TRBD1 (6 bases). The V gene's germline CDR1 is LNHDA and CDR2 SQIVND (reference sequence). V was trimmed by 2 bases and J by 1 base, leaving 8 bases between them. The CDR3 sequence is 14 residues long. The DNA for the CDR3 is TGTGCCAGTAGTATATGGACAGAGAACACTGAAGCTTTCTTT. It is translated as CASSIWTENTEAFF.

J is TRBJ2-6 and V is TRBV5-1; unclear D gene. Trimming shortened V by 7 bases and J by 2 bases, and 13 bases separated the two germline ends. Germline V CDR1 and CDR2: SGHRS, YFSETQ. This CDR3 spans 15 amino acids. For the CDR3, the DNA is TGCGCCAGCCGGACCGGGTCTGCTGGGGCCAACGTCCTGACTTTC. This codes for CASRTGSAGANVLTF.